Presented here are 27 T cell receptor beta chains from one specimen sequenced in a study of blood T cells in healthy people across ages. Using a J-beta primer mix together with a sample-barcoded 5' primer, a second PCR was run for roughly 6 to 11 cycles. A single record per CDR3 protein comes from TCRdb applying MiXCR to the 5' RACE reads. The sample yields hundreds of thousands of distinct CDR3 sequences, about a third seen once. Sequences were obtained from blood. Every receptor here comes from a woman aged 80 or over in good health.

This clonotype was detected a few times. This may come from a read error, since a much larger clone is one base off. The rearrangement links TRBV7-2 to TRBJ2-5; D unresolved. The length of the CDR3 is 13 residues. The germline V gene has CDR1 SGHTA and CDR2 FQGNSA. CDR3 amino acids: CVSSTDLIETQYF. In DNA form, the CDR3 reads TGTGTCAGCAGCACTGACCTTATCGAGACCCAGTACTTC.

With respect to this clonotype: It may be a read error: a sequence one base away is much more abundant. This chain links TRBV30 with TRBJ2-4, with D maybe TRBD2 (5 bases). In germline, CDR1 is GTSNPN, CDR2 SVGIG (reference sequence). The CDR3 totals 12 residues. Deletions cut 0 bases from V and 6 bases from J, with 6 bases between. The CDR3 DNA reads TGTGCCTGGAGTGTGGACTCAAACATTCAGTACTTC. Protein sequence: CAWSVDSNIQYF.

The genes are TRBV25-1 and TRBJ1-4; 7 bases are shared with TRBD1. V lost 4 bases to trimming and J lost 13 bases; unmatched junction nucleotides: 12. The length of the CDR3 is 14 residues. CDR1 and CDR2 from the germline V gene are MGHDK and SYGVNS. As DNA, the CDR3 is TGTGCCAGCAGTGTCTCAGGGGGTCCGATTATACTGTTTTTT. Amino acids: CASSVSGGPIILFF.

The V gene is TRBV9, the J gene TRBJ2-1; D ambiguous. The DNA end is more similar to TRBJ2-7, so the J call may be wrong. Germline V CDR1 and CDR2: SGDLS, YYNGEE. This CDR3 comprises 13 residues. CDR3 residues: CASSVGTYNEQYF. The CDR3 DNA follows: TGTGCCAGCAGCGTAGGAACTTACAATGAGCAGTACTTC.

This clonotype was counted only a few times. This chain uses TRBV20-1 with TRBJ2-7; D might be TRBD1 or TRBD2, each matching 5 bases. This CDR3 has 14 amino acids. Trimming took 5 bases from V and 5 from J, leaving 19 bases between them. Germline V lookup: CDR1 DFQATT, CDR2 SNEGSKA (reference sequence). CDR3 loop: CSARRDGVIHEQYF. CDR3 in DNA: TGCAGTGCTCGCCGGGACGGTGTAATCCACGAGCAGTACTTC.

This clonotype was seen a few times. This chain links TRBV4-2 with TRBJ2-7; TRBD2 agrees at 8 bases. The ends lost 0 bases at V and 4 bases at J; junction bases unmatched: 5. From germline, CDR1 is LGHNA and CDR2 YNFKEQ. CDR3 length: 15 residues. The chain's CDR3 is CASSQELSGSYEQYF. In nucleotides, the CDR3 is TGTGCCAGCAGCCAAGAATTGAGCGGGAGTTACGAGCAGTACTTC.

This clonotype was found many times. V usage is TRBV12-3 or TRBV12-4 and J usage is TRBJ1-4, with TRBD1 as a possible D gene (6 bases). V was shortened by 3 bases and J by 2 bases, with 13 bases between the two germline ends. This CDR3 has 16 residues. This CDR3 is CASSLGAGGTNEKLFF. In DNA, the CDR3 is TGTGCCAGCAGTTTGGGTGCGGGGGGCACTAATGAAAAACTGTTTTTT.

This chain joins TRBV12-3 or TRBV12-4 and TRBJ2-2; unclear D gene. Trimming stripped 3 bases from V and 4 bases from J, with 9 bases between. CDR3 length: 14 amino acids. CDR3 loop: CASSFGPSTGELFF. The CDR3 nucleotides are TGTGCCAGCAGTTTCGGGCCCTCCACCGGGGAGCTGTTTTTT.

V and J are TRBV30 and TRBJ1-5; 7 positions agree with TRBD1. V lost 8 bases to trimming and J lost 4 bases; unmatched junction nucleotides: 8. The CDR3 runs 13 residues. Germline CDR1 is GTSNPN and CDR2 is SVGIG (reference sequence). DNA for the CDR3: TGTGCCCAGGGGGGAGGCCCTAATCAGCCCCAGCATTTT. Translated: CAQGGGPNQPQHF.

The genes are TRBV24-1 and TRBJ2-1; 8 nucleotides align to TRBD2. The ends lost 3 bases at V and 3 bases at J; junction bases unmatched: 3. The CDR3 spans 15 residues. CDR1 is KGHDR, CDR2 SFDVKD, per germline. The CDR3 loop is CATSDGGGNYNEQFF. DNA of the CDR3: TGTGCCACCAGTGATGGCGGGGGGAACTACAATGAGCAGTTCTTC.

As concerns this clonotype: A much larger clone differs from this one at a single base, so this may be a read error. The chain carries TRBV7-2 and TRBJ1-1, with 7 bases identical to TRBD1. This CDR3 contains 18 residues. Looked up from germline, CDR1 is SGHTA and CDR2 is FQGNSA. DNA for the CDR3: TGTGCCAACAGCCCCCGACAGGGAAGGGGAAGCATGAACACTGAAGCTTTCTTT. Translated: CANSPRQGRGSMNTEAFF.

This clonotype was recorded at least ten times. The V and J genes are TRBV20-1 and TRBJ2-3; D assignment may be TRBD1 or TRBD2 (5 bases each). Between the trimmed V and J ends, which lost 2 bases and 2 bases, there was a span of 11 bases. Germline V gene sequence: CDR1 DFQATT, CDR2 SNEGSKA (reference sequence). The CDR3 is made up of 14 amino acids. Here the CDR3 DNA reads TGCAGTGCTAGAACTCCGGGACCCACAGATACGCAGTATTTT. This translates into CSARTPGPTDTQYF.

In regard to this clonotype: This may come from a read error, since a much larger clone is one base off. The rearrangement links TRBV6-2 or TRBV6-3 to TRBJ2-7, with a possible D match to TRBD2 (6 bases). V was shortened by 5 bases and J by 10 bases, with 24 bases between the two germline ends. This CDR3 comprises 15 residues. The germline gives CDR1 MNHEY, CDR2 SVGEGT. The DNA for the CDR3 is TGTGCCAGCAGTCGCGCCAGCTACCGGTGGGAGGCCCAGTACTTC. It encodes CASSRASYRWEAQYF.

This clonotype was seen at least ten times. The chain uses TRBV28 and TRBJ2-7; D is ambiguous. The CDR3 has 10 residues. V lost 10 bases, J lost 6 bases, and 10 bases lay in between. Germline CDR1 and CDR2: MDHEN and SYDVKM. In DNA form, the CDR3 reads TGTGCCACCTCCACCCTCGAGCAGTACTTC. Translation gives CATSTLEQYF.

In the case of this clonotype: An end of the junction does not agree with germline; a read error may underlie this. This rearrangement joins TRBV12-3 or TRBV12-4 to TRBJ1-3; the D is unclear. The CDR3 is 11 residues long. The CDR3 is CASRTGNTRYF. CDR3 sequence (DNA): TGTGCCAGCAGGACTGGAAACACCAGATATTTT.

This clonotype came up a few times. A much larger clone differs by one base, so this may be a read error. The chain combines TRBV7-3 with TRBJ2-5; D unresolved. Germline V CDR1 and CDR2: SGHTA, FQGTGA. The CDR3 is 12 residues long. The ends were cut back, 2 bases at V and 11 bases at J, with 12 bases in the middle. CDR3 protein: CASSLGYNEQYF. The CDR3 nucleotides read TGTGCCAGCAGCTTAGGCTACAATGAGCAGTACTTC.

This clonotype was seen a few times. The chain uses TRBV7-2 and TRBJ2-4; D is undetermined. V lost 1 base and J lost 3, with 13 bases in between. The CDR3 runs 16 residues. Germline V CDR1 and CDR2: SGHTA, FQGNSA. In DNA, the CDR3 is TGTGCCAGCAGCTTAGATTCACCGCACATCAAAAACATTCAGTACTTC. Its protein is CASSLDSPHIKNIQYF.

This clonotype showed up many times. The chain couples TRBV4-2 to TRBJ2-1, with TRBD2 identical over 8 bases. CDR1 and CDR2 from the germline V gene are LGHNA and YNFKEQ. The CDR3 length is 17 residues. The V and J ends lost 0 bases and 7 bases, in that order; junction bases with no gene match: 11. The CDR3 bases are TGTGCCAGCAGCCAAGAGGGCCGGGGGGGCCCCAGTAATGAGCAGTTCTTC. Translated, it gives CASSQEGRGGPSNEQFF.

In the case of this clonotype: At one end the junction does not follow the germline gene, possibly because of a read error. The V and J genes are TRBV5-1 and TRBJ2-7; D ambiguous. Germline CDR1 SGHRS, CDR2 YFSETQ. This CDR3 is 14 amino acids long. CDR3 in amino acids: CASNLAGRLYEQYF. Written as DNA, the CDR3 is TGCGCCAGCAACTTGGCTGGCAGGCTTTACGAGCAGTACTTC. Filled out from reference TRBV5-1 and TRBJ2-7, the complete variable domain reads KAGVTQTPRYLIKTRGQQVTLSCSPISGHRSVSWYQQTPGQGLQFLFEYFSETQRNKGNFPGRFSGRQFSNSRSEMNVSTLELGDSALYLCASNLAGRLYEQYFGPGTRLTVT.

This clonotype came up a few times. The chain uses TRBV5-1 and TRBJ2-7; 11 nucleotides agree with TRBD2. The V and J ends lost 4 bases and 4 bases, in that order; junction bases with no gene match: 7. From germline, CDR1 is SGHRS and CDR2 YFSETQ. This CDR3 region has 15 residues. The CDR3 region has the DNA TGCGCCAGCAGCCAGACTAGCGGGGCGATATACGAGCAGTACTTC. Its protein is CASSQTSGAIYEQYF.

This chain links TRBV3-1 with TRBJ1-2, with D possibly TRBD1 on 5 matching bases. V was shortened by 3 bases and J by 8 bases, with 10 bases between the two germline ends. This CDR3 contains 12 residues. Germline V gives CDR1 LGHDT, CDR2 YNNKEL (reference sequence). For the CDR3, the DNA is TGTGCCAGCAGCCAGGGACCCCCAGGCTACACCTTC. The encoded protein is CASSQGPPGYTF.

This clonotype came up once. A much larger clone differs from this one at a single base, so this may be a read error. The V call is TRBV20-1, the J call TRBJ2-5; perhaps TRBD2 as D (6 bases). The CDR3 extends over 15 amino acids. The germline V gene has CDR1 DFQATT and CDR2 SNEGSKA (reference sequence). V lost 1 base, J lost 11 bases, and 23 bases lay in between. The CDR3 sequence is CSARGQSGRYNEQYF. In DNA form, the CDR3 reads TGCAGTGCTAGAGGTCAGTCAGGGAGGTACAATGAGCAGTACTTC.

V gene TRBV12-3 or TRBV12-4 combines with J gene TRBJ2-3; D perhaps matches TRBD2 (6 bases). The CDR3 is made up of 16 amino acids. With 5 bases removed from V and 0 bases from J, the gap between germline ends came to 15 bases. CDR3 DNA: TGTGCCAGCAGTCGCCTCGGGACTGTGAGCACAGATACGCAGTATTTT. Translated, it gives CASSRLGTVSTDTQYF.

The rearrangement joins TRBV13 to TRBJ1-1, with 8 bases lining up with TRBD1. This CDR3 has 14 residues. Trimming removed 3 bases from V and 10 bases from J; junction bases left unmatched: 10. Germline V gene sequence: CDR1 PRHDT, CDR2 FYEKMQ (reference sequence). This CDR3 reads CASSFGPDRGRAFF. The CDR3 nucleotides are TGTGCCAGCAGCTTTGGTCCCGACAGGGGTCGAGCTTTCTTT.

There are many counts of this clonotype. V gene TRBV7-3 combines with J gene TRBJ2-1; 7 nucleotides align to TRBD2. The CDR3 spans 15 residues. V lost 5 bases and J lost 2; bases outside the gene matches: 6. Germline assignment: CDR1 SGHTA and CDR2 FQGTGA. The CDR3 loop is CASSNSGSAYNEQFF. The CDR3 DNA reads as TGTGCCAGCAGCAATAGCGGGTCAGCCTACAATGAGCAGTTCTTC.

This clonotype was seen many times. The CDR3 nucleotides read TGTGCCAGCAGCTTCAGTAGGACCCCTAGCAATCAGCCCCAGCATTTT. Translated: CASSFSRTPSNQPQHF. This rearrangement joins TRBV5-6 to TRBJ1-5; D call uncertain. V lost 2 bases, J lost 0 bases, and 12 bases lay in between. CDR3 size: 16 residues. Looked up from germline, CDR1 is SGHDT and CDR2 is YYEEEE.

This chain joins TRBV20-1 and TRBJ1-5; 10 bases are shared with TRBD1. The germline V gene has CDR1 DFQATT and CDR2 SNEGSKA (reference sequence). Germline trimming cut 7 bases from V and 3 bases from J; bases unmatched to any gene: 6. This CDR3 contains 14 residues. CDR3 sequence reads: CSGTTGGPNQPQHF. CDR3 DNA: TGCAGTGGTACGACAGGGGGCCCCAATCAGCCCCAGCATTTT.